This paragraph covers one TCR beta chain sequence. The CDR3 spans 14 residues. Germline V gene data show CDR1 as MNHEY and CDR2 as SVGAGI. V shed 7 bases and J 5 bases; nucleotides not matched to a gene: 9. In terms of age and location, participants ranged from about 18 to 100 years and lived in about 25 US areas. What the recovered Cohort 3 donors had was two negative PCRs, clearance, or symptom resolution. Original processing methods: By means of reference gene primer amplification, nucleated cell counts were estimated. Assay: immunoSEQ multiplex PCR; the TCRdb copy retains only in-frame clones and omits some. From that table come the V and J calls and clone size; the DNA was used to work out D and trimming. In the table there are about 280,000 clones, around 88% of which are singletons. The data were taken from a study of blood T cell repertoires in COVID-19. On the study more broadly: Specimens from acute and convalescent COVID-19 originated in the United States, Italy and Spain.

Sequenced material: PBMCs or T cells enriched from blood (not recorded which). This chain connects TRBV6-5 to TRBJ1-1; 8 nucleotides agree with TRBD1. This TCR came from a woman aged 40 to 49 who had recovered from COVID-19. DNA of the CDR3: TGTGCCAGCACCACGACAGGGGTCGGTACTGAAGCTTTCTTT. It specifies CASTTTGVGTEAFF.